The T cell receptor (beta chain) described here comes from a study of blood T cell repertoires in COVID-19. Sequencing used immunoSEQ multiplex PCR; TCRdb keeps in-frame clones, though not all of them. The data show approximately 150,000 clones, about 88% seen once. The sequenced sample consisted of peripheral blood. The TCR comes from a human donor with COVID-19, enrolled during active disease. The donor label of this sample is uncertain.

The CDR3 is CASSLGGFTDTQYF. As DNA, the CDR3 is TGTGCCAGCAGCTTAGGAGGCTTCACAGATACGCAGTATTTT. The V call is TRBV7-2, the J call TRBJ2-3; D call uncertain. Germline lookup yields CDR1 SGHTA and CDR2 FQGNSA. This CDR3 contains 14 residues. V shed 1 base and J shed 2 bases, with 7 bases lying between them.